This TCR beta chain was observed in a study of vaccination effects on CD4 cells after COVID-19. CDR1 is ENHRY and CDR2 is SYGVKD in the germline V gene. V was cut by 2 bases and J by 3 bases, with 7 bases left in between. This CDR3 region has 13 residues. Antigen-specific CD4+ T cells were expanded (with viral peptide pools) by the ViraFEST assay ahead of sequencing. With roughly 10 days of culture completed, CD4+ T cells were isolated. Either the BNT162b2 or mRNA-1273 vaccine was given to participants in two doses. People in the vaccine group had not been infected with SARS-CoV-2 before, and their nucleocapsid antibodies were negative. Worth noting for this clone: Antigen: not known.

Whole-study results and caveats: Both infection-induced and vaccine-induced clones contracted markedly at late post-vaccination timepoints. Healthy vaccinees showed cross-reactivity with common cold coronaviruses in only 1 of 255 vaccine-induced clones.

Clones were sequenced by immunoSEQ multiplex PCR, and TCRdb holds only the in-frame ones, with some missing. The sample shows approximately 65,000 clones, over 70% of them seen only once. This sequence was found in a human donor who received a COVID-19 vaccine. This rearrangement joins TRBV10-3 to TRBJ1-1; no clear D gene. The sequencing used CD4+ T cells from PBMCs cultured with HCoV-229E spike peptides, collected after COVID-19 vaccination. The CDR3 is CAISERADTEAFF. The CDR3 DNA reads as TGTGCCATCAGTGAGCGAGCGGACACTGAAGCTTTCTTT.